Below are 22 T cell receptor beta chains sequenced from a single sample in a study of blood T cells in healthy people across ages. Sample-barcoded 5' priming and a J-beta primer mix drove a second PCR of roughly 6 to 12 cycles. TCRdb reanalysed the 5' RACE reads using MiXCR and keeps one entry per CDR3 protein. The sample yields 1.5 million to 2 million distinct CDR3 sequences, 30% to 40% seen once. Sequencing was performed on blood. The receptors shown here come from a woman aged 25-40 years in good health.

V gene TRBV6-6 combines with J gene TRBJ2-1; D might be TRBD1 (6 bases). Germline loops: CDR1 MNHNY, CDR2 SVGAGI (reference sequence). V lost 0 bases to trimming and J lost 7 bases, with 7 bases between them. CDR3 length equals 13 residues. CDR3 nucleotide sequence: TGTGCCAGCAGTTACTCCGGACAGAATGAGCAGTTCTTC. Amino acid sequence: CASSYSGQNEQFF.

This clonotype was recorded a few times. This rearrangement joins TRBV20-1 to TRBJ1-5; a possible D gene is TRBD1 (6 bases). CDR1 is DFQATT and CDR2 is SNEGSKA in the germline V gene (reference sequence). The V end was cut by 5 bases, the J end by 6 bases, with 23 bases between. This CDR3 comprises 16 residues. Written as DNA, the CDR3 is TGCAGTGCTTCCCCGCCCGTGGGGGCGGGTAGTCAGCCCCAGCATTTT. It yields the protein CSASPPVGAGSQPQHF.

This chain links TRBV6-1 with TRBJ1-5; 8 bases line up with TRBD1. The CDR3 runs to 16 residues. Germline CDR1 is MNHNS and CDR2 is SASEGT. Trimming took 6 bases from V and 4 from J; bases not matched to a gene: 11. The CDR3 DNA sequence: TGTGCCAGCAGCAATACAGGACAGGGCGGTAATCAGCCCCAGCATTTT. It is translated as CASSNTGQGGNQPQHF.

This clonotype came up a few times. This chain links TRBV6-5 with TRBJ2-1, with D perhaps TRBD1 (5 bases). The CDR3 runs 14 residues. Germline assignment: CDR1 MNHEY and CDR2 SVGAGI. V shed 6 bases and J shed 2 bases, with 11 bases lying between them. CDR3 in amino acids: CASRTQGTYNEQFF. The DNA for the CDR3 is TGTGCCAGCAGAACGCAGGGAACCTACAATGAGCAGTTCTTC.

The rearrangement links TRBV28 to TRBJ2-1; D may be TRBD2 (6 bases). The closer fit of TRBJ2-7 to the DNA end suggests the J call may be wrong. Germline lookup yields CDR1 MDHEN and CDR2 SYDVKM. The length of the CDR3 is 13 residues. Here the CDR3 DNA reads TGTGCCAGCAGTCCACGGGAGTTAAATGAGCAGTACTTC. Translating gives CASSPRELNEQYF.

This clonotype was detected ten times or more. The rearrangement joins TRBV29-1 to TRBJ2-3; the D is unclear. Trimming cost V 3 bases and J 0 bases, with 10 bases left between them. This CDR3 contains 14 residues. Germline CDR1 and CDR2: SQVTM and ANQGSEA. The CDR3 region has the DNA TGCAGCGTTGATGCCGGACCTAGCACAGATACGCAGTATTTT. Its translation is CSVDAGPSTDTQYF.

V usage is TRBV6-5 and J usage is TRBJ2-7; 7 bases are shared with TRBD1. V lost 6 bases and J lost 11; bases outside the gene matches: 13. CDR1 MNHEY and CDR2 SVGAGI come from the germline V gene. This CDR3 comprises 13 residues. This CDR3 reads CASSRGQATLKYF. Here the CDR3 DNA reads TGTGCCAGCAGCCGCGGACAGGCGACGCTCAAGTACTTC.

The V call is TRBV20-1, the J call TRBJ1-2; 7 nucleotides agree with TRBD1. Germline V CDR1 and CDR2: DFQATT, SNEGSKA (reference sequence). The CDR3 spans 13 residues. Trimming cost V 5 bases and J 8 bases; bases outside gene matches: 11. CDR3 sequence: CSAGETGYEGYTF. For the CDR3, the DNA is TGCAGTGCTGGGGAGACAGGGTACGAGGGCTACACCTTC.

The V call is TRBV3-1, the J call TRBJ1-1; possibly TRBD1 for D (6 bases). Trimming shortened V by 4 bases and J by 6 bases, and 18 bases separated the two germline ends. This CDR3 comprises 15 residues. Germline V lookup: CDR1 LGHDT, CDR2 YNNKEL (reference sequence). Here the CDR3 reads CASSLRAGDFSEAFF. In nucleotides, the CDR3 is TGTGCCAGCAGCCTCCGGGCAGGGGATTTTTCTGAAGCTTTCTTT.

The CDR3 nucleotides read TGCAGTACCCAGCGGGGCCTCTCCTACGAGCAGTACTTC. Its translation: CSTQRGLSYEQYF. The gene calls are TRBV20-1 and TRBJ2-7, with 7 nucleotides matching TRBD2. Germline trimming cut 8 bases from V and 0 bases from J; bases unmatched to any gene: 7. Germline assignment: CDR1 DFQATT and CDR2 SNEGSKA (reference sequence). CDR3 size: 13 residues.

V gene TRBV2 combines with J gene TRBJ1-5; weak D call: TRBD1 (6 bases). From germline, CDR1 is SNHLY and CDR2 FYNNEI. This CDR3 has 16 residues. V shed 6 bases and J shed 1 base, with 16 bases lying between them. The CDR3 bases are TGTGCCAGCAGCCCCCGGGGGGCGAGGAGCAATCAGCCCCAGCATTTT. This sequence encodes CASSPRGARSNQPQHF.

This CDR3 is CASSLEGGELQPQHF. The DNA of the CDR3 is TGTGCCAGCAGCTTGGAGGGAGGGGAGTTACAGCCCCAGCATTTT. This chain joins TRBV5-5 and TRBJ1-5, with D maybe TRBD1 (5 bases). CDR1 and CDR2 (germline): SGHKS, YYEKEE (reference sequence). V lost 0 bases to trimming and J lost 7 bases, with 14 bases between them. The CDR3 has 15 amino acids.

The CDR3 loop is CASSVSDDNQPQHF. CDR3 DNA sequence: TGTGCCAGCAGCGTATCAGACGATAATCAGCCCCAGCATTTT. This chain uses TRBV9 with TRBJ1-5; D gene ambiguous. Per germline, CDR1 SGDLS and CDR2 YYNGEE. Trimming removed 1 base from V and 4 bases from J, with 9 bases in between. This CDR3 has 14 amino acids.

The chain is built from TRBV7-9 and TRBJ1-1; D gene ambiguous. The CDR3 totals 12 residues. The germline V and J ends were trimmed by 1 base and 3 bases, with 3 bases remaining between them. Germline V lookup: CDR1 SEHNR, CDR2 FQNEAQ (reference sequence). CDR3 sequence (DNA): TGTGCCAGCAGCTTAGATGACACTGAAGCTTTCTTT. Translation gives CASSLDDTEAFF.

This clonotype was observed a handful of times. V gene TRBV28 combines with J gene TRBJ2-5; 8 bases are shared with TRBD1. The DNA end is more similar to TRBJ2-7, so the J call may be wrong. CDR1 is MDHEN, CDR2 SYDVKM, per germline. There are 15 residues in the CDR3. The CDR3 DNA reads TGTGCCAGCAGCGCCTGGGGGACAGGAGTCTACGAGCAGTACTTC. It encodes CASSAWGTGVYEQYF.

This clonotype has just a few counts. This rearrangement joins TRBV15 to TRBJ2-7; D perhaps matches TRBD2 (6 bases). This CDR3 is built from 14 residues. Germline V gives CDR1 LNHNV, CDR2 YYDKDF (reference sequence). Trimming shortened V by 3 bases and J by 2 bases, and 11 bases separated the two germline ends. The CDR3 is CATSREGLTYEQYF. The CDR3 DNA reads as TGTGCCACCAGCAGGGAGGGGCTTACCTACGAGCAGTACTTC.

This clonotype has just a few counts. This chain joins TRBV12-3 or TRBV12-4 and TRBJ2-5; D is unclear. This CDR3 has 12 residues. Deletions cut 0 bases from V and 13 bases from J, with 12 bases between. The CDR3 nucleotides are TGTGCCAGCAGTTTAGCGGACGCCTGGTCGTACTTC. Protein: CASSLADAWSYF.

This clonotype has just a few counts. The chain combines TRBV25-1 with TRBJ2-7, with a tentative D call TRBD1 (6 bases). V lost 2 bases and J 3 bases, leaving 14 bases between the germline ends. The CDR3 is 15 amino acids. Germline assignment: CDR1 MGHDK and CDR2 SYGVNS. CDR3 loop: CASSERGLNYYEQYF. CDR3 bases: TGTGCCAGCAGTGAAAGGGGGTTGAACTACTACGAGCAGTACTTC.

J is TRBJ2-5 and V is TRBV20-1; TRBD2 matches at 13 bases. The CDR3 spans 15 residues. Germline V gene data show CDR1 as DFQATT and CDR2 as SNEGSKA (reference sequence). The ends lost 4 bases at V and 3 bases at J; junction bases unmatched: 5. CDR3 nucleotides: TGCAGTGCTACGGGACTAGCGGGGAGAGAAGAGACCCAGTACTTC. It translates to CSATGLAGREETQYF.

This clonotype was detected a few times. V gene TRBV9 combines with J gene TRBJ2-7, with D possibly matching TRBD2 (6 bases). Looked up from germline, CDR1 is SGDLS and CDR2 is YYNGEE. CDR3 length equals 15 residues. Deletions cut 0 bases from V and 3 bases from J, with 13 bases between. The CDR3 sequence is CASSVVAGPRYEQYF. The CDR3 DNA reads as TGTGCCAGCAGCGTAGTCGCGGGGCCCCGCTACGAGCAGTACTTC.

The chain carries TRBV2 and TRBJ2-5, with 7 positions matching TRBD1. CDR3 length equals 12 residues. The J segment lost 4 bases and the V segment lost 10 bases, leaving 6 bases of the junction unmatched. CDR1 is SNHLY and CDR2 is FYNNEI in the germline V gene. The CDR3 region is CANSRTGETQYF. The CDR3 DNA reads as TGTGCCAACTCAAGGACAGGAGAGACCCAGTACTTC.

This clonotype was observed many times. This chain joins TRBV20-1 and TRBJ2-7, with 8 bases identical to TRBD1. CDR1 DFQATT and CDR2 SNEGSKA come from the germline V gene (reference sequence). The V gene end was trimmed by 5 bases and the J gene end by 4 bases; junction bases not matched to a gene: 4. The CDR3 consists of 12 residues. CDR3 nucleotide sequence: TGCAGTGCTGACGACAGGGGATACGAGCAGTACTTC. Amino acid sequence: CSADDRGYEQYF.